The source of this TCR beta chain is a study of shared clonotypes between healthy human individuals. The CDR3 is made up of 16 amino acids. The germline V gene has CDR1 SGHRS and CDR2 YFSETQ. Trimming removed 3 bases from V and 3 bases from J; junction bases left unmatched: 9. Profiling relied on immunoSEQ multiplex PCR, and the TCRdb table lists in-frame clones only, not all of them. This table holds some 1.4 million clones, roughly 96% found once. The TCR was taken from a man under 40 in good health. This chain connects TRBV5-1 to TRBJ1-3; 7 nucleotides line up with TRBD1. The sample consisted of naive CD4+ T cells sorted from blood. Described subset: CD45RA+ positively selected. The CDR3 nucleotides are TGCGCCAGCAGCTCTACAGGGGTAGGATTTGGAAACACCATATATTTT. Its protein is CASSSTGVGFGNTIYF. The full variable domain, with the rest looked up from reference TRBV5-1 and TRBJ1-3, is KAGVTQTPRYLIKTRGQQVTLSCSPISGHRSVSWYQQTPGQGLQFLFEYFSETQRNKGNFPGRFSGRQFSNSRSEMNVSTLELGDSALYLCASSSTGVGFGNTIYFGEGSWLTVV.